This note documents a single T cell receptor (beta chain) sequence. No antigen is known for it. These data are taken from a study of T cell repertoires in cytomegalovirus infection. From the reads, TCRdb called clonotypes with MiXCR, one entry per CDR3 protein. Among under 850,000 distinct CDR3 sequences listed, about 33% were seen once. This CDR3 has 17 residues. The germline V and J ends were trimmed by 3 bases and 3 bases, with 18 bases remaining between them. The starting material was cultured PBMCs, obtained from culture after CMV antigen stimulation. The sequence was collected from a human donor in good health (CMV status not recorded). Some clones in this sample may be carry-over from other donors' samples. V usage is TRBV12-3 or TRBV12-4 and J usage is TRBJ2-1; the D gene is possibly TRBD1 (6 bases). The CDR3 is CASSFPEQGPHYNEQFF. The CDR3, as DNA: TGTGCCAGCAGTTTCCCCGAACAGGGACCTCACTACAATGAGCAGTTCTTC.